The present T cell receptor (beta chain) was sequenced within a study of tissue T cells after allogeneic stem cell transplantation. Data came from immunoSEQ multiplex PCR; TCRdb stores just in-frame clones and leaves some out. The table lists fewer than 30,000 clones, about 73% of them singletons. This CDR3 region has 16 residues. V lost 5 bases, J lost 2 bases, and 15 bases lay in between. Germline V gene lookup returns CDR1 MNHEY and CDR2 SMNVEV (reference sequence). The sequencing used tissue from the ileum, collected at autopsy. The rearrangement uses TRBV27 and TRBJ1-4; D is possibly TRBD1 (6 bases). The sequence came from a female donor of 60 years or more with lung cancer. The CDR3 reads CASSPSWGQTNEKLFF. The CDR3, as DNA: TGTGCCAGCAGTCCCTCTTGGGGGCAGACTAATGAAAAACTGTTTTTT. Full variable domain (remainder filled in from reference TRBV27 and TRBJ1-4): EAQVTQNPRYLITVTGKKLTVTCSQNMNHEYMSWYRQDPGLGLRQIYYSMNVEVTDKGDVPEGYKVSRKEKRNFPLILESPSPNQTSLYFCASSPSWGQTNEKLFFGSGTQLSVL.